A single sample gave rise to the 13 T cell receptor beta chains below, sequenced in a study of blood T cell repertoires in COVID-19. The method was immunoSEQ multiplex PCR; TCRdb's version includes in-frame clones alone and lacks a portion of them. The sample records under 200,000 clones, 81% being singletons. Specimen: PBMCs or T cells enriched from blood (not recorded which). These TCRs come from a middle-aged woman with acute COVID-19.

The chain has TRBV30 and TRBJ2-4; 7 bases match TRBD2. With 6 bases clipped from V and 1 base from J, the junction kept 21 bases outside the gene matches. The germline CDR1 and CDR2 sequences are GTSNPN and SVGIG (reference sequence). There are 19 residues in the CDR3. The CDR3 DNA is TGTGCCTGCCAAGTTGTCACTAGCGATGTAGATGCGGCCAAAAACATTCAGTACTTC. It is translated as CACQVVTSDVDAAKNIQYF.

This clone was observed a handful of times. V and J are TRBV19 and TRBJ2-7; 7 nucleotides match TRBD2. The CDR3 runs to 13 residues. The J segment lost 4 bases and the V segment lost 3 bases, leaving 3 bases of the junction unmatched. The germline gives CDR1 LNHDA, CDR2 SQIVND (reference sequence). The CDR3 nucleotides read TGTGCCAGTAGTATCGGGGAGGGATACGAGCAGTACTTC. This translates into CASSIGEGYEQYF. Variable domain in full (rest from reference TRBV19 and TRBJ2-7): DGGITQSPKYLFRKEGQNVTLSCEQNLNHDAMYWYRQDPGQGLRLIYYSQIVNDFQKGDIAEGYSVSREKKESFPLTVTSAQKNPTAFYLCASSIGEGYEQYFGPGTRLTVT.

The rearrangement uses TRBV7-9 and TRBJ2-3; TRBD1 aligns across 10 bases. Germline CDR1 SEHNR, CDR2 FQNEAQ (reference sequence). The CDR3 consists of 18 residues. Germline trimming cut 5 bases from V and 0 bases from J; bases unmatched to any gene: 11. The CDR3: CASSVGTGATFSTDTQYF. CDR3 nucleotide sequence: TGTGCCAGCAGCGTCGGGACAGGGGCGACATTTAGCACAGATACGCAGTATTTT.

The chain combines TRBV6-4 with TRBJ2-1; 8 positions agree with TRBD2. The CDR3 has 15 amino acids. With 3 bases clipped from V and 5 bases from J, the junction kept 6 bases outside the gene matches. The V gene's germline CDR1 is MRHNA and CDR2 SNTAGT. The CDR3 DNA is TGTGCCAGCAGTGAGGGTACTAGCGGAGACAATGAGCAGTTCTTC. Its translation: CASSEGTSGDNEQFF.

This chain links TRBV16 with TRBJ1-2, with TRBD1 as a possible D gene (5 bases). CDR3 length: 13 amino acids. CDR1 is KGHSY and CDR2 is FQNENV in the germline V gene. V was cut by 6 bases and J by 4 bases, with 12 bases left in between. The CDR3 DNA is TGTGCCAGCAGTCCCGACAGCGCCTATGGCTACACCTTC. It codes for CASSPDSAYGYTF.

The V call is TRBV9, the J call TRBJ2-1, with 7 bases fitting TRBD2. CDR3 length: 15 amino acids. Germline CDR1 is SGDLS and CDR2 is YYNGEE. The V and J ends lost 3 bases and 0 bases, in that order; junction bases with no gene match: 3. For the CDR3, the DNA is TGTGCCAGCAGCGCGAGCGGGACCTCCTACAATGAGCAGTTCTTC. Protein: CASSASGTSYNEQFF. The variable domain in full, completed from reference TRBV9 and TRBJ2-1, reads DSGVTQTPKHLITATGQRVTLRCSPRSGDLSVYWYQQSLDQGLQFLIQYYNGEERAKGNILERFSAQQFPDLHSELNLSSLELGDSALYFCASSASGTSYNEQFFGPGTRLTVL.

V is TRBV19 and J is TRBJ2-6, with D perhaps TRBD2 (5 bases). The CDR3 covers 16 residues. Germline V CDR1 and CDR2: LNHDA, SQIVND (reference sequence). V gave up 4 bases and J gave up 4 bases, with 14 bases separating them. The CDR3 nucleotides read TGTGCCAGTAGTACGAGGGCCTCTCTGGGGGCCAACGTCCTGACTTTC. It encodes CASSTRASLGANVLTF.

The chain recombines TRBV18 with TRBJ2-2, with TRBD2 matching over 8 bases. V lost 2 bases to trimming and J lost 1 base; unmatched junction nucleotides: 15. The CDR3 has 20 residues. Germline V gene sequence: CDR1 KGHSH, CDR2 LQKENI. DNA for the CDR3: TGTGCCAGCTCACCAAGGTCACCATCGGGGGGGCGACGGAACACCGGGGAGCTGTTTTTT. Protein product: CASSPRSPSGGRRNTGELFF.

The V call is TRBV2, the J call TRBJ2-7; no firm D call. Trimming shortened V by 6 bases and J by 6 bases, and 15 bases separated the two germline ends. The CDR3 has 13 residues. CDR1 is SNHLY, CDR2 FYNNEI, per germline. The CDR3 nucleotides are TGTGCCAGCAGAGAGGATCGGGTCGCCGAGCAGTACGTC. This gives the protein CASREDRVAEQYV.

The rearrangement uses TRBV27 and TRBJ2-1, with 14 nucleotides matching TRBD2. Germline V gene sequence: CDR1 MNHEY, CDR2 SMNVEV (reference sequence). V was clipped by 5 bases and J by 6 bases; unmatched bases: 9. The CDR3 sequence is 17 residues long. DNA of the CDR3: TGTGCCAGCAGTCCCCGACTAGCGGGAGGGCCTGTCAATGAGCAGTTCTTC. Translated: CASSPRLAGGPVNEQFF.

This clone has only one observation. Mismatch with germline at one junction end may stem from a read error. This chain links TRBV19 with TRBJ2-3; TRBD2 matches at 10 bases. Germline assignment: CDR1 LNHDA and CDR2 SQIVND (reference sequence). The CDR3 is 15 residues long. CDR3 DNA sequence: TGTGCCAGCAGTAGGACTAGCGGAGGCACAGATACGCAGTATTTT. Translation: CASSRTSGGTDTQYF. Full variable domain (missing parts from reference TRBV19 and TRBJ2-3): DGGITQSPKYLFRKEGQNVTLSCEQNLNHDAMYWYRQDPGQGLRLIYYSQIVNDFQKGDIAEGYSVSREKKESFPLTVTSAQKNPTAFYLCASSRTSGGTDTQYFGPGTRLTVL.

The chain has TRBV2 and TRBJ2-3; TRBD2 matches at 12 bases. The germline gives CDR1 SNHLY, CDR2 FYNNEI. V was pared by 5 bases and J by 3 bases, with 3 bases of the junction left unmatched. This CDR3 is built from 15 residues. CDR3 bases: TGTGCCAGCAGTCAAGGACTAGCGGGAACAGATACGCAGTATTTT. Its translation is CASSQGLAGTDTQYF.

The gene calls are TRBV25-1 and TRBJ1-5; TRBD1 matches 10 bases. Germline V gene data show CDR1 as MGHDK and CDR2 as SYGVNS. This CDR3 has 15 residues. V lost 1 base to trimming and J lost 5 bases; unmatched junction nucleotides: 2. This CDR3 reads CASSEFGTGDQPQHF. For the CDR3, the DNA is TGTGCCAGCAGTGAATTCGGGACAGGGGATCAGCCCCAGCATTTT.